This TCR beta chain was captured in a study of cytomegalovirus exposure and HLA in healthy donors. Study-level information: Caucasian-associated ancestry cluster membership applied to less than 85% of some 400 genotyped donors. Study-level results: Per a prior analysis, the majority of TCR beta V segments were productive roughly 87% or roughly 30% of the time.

The PCR ran on 60 Vbeta and 13 Jbeta primers. As processed by the authors: About 88 million unique TCR beta chains, about 11 million of them shared, were counted by a later analysis. Generated by immunoSEQ multiplex PCR, the TCRdb table keeps only in-frame clones and is missing some. V, J and clone size are those of that table, while D and trimming were read from the DNA. Of about 140,000 clones listed, roughly four fifths are singletons. Note on this clone: What it binds is unknown.

Donors likely had unrecorded immune exposures despite being nominally healthy when sampled. Germline V lookup: CDR1 SGHAT, CDR2 FQDESV (reference sequence). V dropped 5 bases and J dropped 2; count of bases not matched to a gene: 10. The CDR3 consists of 16 residues. This chain links TRBV11-1 with TRBJ2-7; 9 bases map to TRBD2. The receptor was derived from a middle-aged man in good health and CMV-seropositive. Sequencing was done on a sample of PBMCs. The CDR3 here is CASSNRAGGRPYEQYF. As DNA, the CDR3 is TGTGCCAGCAGCAACCGAGCGGGGGGCCGCCCCTACGAGCAGTACTTC.